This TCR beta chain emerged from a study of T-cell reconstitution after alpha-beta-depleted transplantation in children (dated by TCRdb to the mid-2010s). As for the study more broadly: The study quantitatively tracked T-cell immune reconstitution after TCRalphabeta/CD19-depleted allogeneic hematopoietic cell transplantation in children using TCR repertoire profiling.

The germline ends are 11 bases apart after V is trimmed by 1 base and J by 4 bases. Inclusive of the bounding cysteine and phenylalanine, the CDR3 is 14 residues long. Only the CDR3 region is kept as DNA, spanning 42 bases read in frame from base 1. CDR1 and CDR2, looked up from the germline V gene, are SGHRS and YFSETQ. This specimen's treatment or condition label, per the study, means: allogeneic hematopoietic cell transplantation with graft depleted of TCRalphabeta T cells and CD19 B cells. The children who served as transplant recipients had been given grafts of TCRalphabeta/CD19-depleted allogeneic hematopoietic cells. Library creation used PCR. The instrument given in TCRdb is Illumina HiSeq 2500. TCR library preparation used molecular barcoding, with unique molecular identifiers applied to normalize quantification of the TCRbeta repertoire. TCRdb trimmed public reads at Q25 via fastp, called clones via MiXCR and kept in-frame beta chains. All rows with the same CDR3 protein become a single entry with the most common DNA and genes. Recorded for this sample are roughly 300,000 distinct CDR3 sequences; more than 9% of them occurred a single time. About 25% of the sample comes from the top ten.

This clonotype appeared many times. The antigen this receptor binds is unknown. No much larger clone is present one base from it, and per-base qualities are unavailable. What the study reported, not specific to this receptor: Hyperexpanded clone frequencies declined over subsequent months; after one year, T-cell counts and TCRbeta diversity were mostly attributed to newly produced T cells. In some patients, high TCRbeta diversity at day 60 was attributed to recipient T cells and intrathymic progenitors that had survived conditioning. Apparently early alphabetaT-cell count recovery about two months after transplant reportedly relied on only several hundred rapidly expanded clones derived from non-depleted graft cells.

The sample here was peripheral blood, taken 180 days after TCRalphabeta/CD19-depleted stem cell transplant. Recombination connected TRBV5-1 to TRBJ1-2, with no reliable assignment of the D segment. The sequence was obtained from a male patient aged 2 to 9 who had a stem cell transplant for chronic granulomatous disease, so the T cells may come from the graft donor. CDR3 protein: CASSLRGSGYGYTF. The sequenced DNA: TGCGCCAGCAGCTTGCGGGGATCCGGCTATGGCTACACCTTC. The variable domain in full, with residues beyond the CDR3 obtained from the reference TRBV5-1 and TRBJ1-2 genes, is KAGVTQTPRYLIKTRGQQVTLSCSPISGHRSVSWYQQTPGQGLQFLFEYFSETQRNKGNFPGRFSGRQFSNSRSEMNVSTLELGDSALYLCASSLRGSGYGYTFGSGTRLTVV.